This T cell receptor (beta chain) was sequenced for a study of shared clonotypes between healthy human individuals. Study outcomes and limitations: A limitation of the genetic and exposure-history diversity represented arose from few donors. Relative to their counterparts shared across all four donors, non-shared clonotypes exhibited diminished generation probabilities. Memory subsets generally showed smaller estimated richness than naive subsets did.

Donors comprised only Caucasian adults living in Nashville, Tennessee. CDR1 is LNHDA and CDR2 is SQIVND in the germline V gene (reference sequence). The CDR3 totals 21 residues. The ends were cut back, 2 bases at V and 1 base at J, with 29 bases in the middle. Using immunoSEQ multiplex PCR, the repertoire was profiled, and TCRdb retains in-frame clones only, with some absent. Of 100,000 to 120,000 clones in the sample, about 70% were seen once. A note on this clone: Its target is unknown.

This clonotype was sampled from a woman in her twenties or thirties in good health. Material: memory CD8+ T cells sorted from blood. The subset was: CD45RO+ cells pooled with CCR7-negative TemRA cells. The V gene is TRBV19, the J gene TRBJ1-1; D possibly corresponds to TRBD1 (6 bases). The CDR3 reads CASSIRGTAGTQPASNTEAFF. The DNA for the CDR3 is TGTGCCAGTAGTATAAGGGGGACCGCGGGCACCCAACCGGCCTCGAACACTGAAGCTTTCTTT.